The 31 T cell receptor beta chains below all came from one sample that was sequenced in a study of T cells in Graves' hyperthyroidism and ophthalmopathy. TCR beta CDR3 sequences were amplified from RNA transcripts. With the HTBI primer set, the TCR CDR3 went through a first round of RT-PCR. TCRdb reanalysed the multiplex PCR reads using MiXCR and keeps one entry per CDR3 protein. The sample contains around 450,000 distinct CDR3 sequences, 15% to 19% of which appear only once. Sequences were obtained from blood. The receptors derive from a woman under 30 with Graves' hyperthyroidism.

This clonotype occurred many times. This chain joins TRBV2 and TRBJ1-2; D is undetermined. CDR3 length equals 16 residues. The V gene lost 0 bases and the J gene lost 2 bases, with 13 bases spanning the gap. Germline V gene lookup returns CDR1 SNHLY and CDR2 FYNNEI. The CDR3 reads CASSEAQARENYGYTF. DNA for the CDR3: TGTGCCAGCAGTGAAGCGCAGGCGCGCGAGAACTATGGCTACACCTTC.

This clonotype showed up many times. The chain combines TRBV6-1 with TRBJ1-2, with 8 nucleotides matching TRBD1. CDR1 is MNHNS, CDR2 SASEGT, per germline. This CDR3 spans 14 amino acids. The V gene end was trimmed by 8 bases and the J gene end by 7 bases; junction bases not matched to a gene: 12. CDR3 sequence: CASRFAGGSGGYTF. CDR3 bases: TGTGCCAGCCGGTTTGCAGGGGGCTCCGGTGGCTACACCTTC.

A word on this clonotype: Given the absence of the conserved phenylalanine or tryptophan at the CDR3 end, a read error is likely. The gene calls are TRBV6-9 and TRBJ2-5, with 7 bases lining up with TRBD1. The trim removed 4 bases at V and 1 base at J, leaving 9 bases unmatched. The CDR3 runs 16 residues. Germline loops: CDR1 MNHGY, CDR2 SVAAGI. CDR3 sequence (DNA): TGTGCCAGCAGTTTGACAGGGTGGGAATTCCAAGAGACCCAGTACCTC. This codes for CASSLTGWEFQETQYL.

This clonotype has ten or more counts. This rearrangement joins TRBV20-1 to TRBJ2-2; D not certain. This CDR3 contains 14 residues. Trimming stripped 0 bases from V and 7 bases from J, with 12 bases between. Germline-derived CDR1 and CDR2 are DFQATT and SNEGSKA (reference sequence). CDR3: CSARDPSRSGELFF. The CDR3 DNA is TGCAGTGCTAGAGATCCGAGCCGGAGCGGGGAGCTGTTTTTT.

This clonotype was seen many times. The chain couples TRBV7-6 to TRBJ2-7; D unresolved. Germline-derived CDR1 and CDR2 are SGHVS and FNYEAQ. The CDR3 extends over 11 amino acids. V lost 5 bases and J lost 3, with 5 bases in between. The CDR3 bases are TGTGCCAGCAGCAACGACTACGAGCAGTACTTC. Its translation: CASSNDYEQYF.

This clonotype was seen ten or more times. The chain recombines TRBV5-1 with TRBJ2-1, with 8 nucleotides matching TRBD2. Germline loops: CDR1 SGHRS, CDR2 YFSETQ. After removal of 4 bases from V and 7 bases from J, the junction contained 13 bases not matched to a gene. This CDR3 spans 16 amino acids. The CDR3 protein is CASSLGLGAGQNEQFF. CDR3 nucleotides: TGCGCCAGCAGCCTGGGACTAGGGGCCGGGCAGAATGAGCAGTTCTTC.

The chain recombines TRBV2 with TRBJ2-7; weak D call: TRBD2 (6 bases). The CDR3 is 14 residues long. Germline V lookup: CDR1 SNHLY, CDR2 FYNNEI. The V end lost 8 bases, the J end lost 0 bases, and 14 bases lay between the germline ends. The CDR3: CASGLAASSYEQYF. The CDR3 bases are TGTGCCAGCGGGTTAGCGGCAAGCTCCTACGAGCAGTACTTC.

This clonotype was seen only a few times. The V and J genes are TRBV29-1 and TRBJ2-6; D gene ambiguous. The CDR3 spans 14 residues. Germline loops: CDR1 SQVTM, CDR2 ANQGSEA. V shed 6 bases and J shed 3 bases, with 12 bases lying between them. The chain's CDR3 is CSVPTGSGANVLTF. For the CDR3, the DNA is TGCAGCGTCCCTACTGGAAGTGGGGCCAACGTCCTGACTTTC.

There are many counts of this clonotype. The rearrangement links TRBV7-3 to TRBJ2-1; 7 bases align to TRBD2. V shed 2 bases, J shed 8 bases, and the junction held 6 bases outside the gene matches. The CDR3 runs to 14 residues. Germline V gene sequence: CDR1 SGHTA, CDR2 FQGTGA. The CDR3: CASSLLGGADEQFF. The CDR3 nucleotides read TGTGCCAGCAGCTTATTGGGAGGGGCGGATGAGCAGTTCTTC. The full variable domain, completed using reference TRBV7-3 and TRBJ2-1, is GAGVSQTPSNKVTEKGKYVELRCDPISGHTALYWYRQSLGQGPEFLIYFQGTGAADDSGLPNDRFFAVRPEGSVSTLKIQRTERGDSAVYLCASSLLGGADEQFFGPGTRLTVL.

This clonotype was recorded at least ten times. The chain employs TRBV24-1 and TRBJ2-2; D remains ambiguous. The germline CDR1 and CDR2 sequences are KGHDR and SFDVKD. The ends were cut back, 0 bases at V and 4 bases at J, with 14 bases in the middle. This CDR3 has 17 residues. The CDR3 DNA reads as TGTGCCACCAGTGATTTGCATACTACGTCGGGCACCGGGGAGCTGTTTTTT. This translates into CATSDLHTTSGTGELFF.

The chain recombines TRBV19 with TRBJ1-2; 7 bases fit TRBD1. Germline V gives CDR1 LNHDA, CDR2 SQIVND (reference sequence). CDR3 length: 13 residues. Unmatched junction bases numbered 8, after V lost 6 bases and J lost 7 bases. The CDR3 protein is CASSDRELFGYTF. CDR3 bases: TGTGCCAGTAGCGACAGGGAGTTATTTGGCTACACCTTC.

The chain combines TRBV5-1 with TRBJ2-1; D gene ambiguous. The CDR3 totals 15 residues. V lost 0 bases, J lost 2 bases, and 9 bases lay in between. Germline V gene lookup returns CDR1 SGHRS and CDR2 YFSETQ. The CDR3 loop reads CASSLAPETYNEQFF. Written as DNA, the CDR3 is TGCGCCAGCAGCTTGGCCCCAGAGACCTACAATGAGCAGTTCTTC.

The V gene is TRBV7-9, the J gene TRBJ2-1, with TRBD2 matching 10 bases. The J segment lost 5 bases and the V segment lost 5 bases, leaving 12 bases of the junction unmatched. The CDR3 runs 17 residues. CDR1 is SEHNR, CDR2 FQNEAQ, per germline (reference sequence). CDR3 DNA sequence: TGTGCCAGCAGCCCCGAAGGCCTAGCGGGAGTTCACAATGAGCAGTTCTTC. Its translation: CASSPEGLAGVHNEQFF.

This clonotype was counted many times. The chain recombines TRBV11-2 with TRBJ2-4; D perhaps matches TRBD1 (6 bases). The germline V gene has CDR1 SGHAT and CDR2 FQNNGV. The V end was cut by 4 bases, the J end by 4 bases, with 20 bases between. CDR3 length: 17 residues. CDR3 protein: CASSSGTKTGAKNIQYF. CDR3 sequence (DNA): TGTGCCAGCAGCTCGGGGACCAAGACAGGTGCAAAAAACATTCAGTACTTC.

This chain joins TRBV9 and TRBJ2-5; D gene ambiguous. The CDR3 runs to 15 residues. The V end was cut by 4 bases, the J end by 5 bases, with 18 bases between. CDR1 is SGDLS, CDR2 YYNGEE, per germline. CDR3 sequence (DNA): TGTGCCAGCAGCAGCCGAGACGGTTATGCGGAGACCCAGTACTTC. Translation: CASSSRDGYAETQYF. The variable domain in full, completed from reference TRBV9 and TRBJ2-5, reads DSGVTQTPKHLITATGQRVTLRCSPRSGDLSVYWYQQSLDQGLQFLIQYYNGEERAKGNILERFSAQQFPDLHSELNLSSLELGDSALYFCASSSRDGYAETQYFGPGTRLLVL.

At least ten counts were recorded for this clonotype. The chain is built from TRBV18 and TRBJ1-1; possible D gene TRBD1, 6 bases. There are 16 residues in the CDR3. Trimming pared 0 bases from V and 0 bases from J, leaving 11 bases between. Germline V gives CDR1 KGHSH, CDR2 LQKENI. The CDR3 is CASSPPLQGMNTEAFF. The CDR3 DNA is TGTGCCAGCTCACCACCCCTCCAGGGGATGAACACTGAAGCTTTCTTT.

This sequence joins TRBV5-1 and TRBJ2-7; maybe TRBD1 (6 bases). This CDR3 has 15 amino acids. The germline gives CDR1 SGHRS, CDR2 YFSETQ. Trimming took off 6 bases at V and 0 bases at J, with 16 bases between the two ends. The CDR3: CASKRDIYFSYEQYF. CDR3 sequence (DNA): TGCGCCAGCAAAAGGGACATCTACTTCTCCTACGAGCAGTACTTC.

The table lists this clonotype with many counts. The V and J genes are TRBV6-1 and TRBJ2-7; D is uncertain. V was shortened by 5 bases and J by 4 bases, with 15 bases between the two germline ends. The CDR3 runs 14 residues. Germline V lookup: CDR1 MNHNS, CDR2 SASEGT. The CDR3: CASSPDPFAYEQYF. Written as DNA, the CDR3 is TGTGCCAGCAGTCCGGACCCTTTCGCTTACGAGCAGTACTTC.

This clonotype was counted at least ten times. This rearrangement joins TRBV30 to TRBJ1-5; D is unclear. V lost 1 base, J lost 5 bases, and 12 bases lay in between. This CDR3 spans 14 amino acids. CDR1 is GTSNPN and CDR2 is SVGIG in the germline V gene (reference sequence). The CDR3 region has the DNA TGTGCCTGGAGTGCCGGCACCGTGTATCAGCCCCAGCATTTT. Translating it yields CAWSAGTVYQPQHF.

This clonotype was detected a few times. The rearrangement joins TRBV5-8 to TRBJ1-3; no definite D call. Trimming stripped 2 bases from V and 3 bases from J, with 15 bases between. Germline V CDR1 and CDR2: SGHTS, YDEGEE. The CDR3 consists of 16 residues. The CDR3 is CASSFGKASGGNTIYF. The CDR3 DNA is TGTGCCAGCAGCTTTGGAAAGGCCAGTGGTGGAAACACCATATATTTT.

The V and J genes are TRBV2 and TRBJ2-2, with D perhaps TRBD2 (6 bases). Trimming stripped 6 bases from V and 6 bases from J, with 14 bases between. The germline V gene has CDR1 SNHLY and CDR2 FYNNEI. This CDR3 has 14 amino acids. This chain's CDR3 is CASREGVRSGELFF. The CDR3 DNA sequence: TGTGCCAGCAGGGAGGGAGTAAGGTCCGGGGAGCTGTTTTTT.

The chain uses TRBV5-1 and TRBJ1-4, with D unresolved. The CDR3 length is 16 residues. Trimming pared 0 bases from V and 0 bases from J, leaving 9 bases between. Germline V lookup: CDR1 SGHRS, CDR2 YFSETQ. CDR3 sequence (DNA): TGCGCCAGCAGCTTGGTTGCACCTGCAACTAATGAAAAACTGTTTTTT. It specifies CASSLVAPATNEKLFF.

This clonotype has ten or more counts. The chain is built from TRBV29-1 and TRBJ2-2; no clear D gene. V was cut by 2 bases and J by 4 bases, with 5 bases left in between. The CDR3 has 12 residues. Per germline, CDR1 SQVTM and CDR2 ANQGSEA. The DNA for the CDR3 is TGCAGCGTTGAAAAGGGCACCGGGGAGCTGTTTTTT. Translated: CSVEKGTGELFF.

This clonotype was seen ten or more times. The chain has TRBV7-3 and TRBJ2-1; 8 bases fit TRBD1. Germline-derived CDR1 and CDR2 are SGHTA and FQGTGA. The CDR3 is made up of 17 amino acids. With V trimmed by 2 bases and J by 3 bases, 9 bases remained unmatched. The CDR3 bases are TGTGCCAGCAGCTTACGACCGGACAGGGCCCACTACAATGAGCAGTTCTTC. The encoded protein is CASSLRPDRAHYNEQFF.

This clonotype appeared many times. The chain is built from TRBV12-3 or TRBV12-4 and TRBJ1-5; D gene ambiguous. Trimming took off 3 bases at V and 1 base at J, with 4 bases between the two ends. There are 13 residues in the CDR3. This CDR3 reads CASSFGSNQPQHF. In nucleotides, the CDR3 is TGTGCCAGCAGTTTCGGCAGCAATCAGCCCCAGCATTTT.

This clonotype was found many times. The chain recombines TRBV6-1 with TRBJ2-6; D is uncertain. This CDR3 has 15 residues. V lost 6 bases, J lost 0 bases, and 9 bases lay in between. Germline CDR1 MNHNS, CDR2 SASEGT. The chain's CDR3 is CASRVQPSGANVLTF. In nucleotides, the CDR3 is TGTGCCAGCAGGGTACAGCCCTCTGGGGCCAACGTCCTGACTTTC.

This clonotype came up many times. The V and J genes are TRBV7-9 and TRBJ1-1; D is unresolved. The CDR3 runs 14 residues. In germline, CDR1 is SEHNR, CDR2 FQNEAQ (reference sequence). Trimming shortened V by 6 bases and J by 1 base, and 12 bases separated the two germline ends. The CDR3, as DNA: TGTGCCAGCAGAACCGGACTGCCGAACACTGAAGCTTTCTTT. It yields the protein CASRTGLPNTEAFF.

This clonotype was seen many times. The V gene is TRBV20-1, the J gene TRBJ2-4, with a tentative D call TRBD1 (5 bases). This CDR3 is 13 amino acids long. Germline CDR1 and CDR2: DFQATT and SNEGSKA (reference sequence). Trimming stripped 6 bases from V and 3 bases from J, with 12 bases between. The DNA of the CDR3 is TGCAGTGCGCCCCAGGGATACAAAAACATTCAGTACTTC. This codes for CSAPQGYKNIQYF.

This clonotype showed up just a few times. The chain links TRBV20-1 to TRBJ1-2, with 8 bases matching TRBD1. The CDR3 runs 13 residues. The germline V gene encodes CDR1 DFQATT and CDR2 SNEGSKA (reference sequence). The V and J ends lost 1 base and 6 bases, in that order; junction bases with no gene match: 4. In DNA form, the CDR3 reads TGCAGTGCTAGAGCGACAGGGGTTGATGGCTACACCTTC. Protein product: CSARATGVDGYTF.

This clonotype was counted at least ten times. The CDR3 coding sequence is TGTGCCAGCAGTTTAGGGGGCGGGGGGTATTACAATGAGCAGTTCTTC. It yields the protein CASSLGGGGYYNEQFF. V is TRBV28 and J is TRBJ2-1; 8 nucleotides agree with TRBD2. Germline CDR1 and CDR2: MDHEN and SYDVKM. This CDR3 is built from 16 residues. The V and J ends lost 2 bases and 4 bases, in that order; junction bases with no gene match: 7.

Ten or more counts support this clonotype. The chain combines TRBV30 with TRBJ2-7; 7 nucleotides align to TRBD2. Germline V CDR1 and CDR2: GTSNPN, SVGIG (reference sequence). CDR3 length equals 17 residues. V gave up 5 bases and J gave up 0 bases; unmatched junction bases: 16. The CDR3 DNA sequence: TGTGCCTGGGGCTCGGGGTCCGCGGGACTAAACTCCTACGAGCAGTACTTC. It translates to CAWGSGSAGLNSYEQYF.